This T cell receptor beta chain derives from a study of neurological immune-mediated disorders. This clonotype was picked up many times. The method for making cDNA was 5'RACE, and it used 10-nucleotide random UMIs. One entry per CDR3 protein, called by TCRdb with MiXCR from the 5' RACE reads. Of about 84,000 distinct CDR3 sequences listed, under 13% are singletons. The controls, all healthy individuals, were blood bank volunteers in Maryland, USA. A total of 2 million PBMCs stored at -80 degrees C provided the unsorted libraries. Sequencing was carried out using PBMCs. The TCR originated in a man aged 40-55 years in good health.

The CDR3, as DNA: TGCAGCGTTGGTAAGGCGACGGGAGAGCAGTACTTC. The encoded protein is CSVGKATGEQYF. This chain connects TRBV29-1 to TRBJ2-7, with D perhaps matching TRBD2 (5 bases). Looked up from germline, CDR1 is SQVTM and CDR2 is ANQGSEA. V was shortened by 4 bases and J by 7 bases, with 14 bases between the two germline ends. This CDR3 comprises 12 residues.